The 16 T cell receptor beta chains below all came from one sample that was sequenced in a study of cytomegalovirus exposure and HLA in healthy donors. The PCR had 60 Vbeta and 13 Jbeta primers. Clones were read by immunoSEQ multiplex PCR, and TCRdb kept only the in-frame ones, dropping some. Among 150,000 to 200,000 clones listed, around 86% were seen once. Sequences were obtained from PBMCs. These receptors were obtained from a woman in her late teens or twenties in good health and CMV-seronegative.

For the CDR3, the DNA is TGCGCCAGCAGTCGCGAGCGGTCCTACGAGCAGTACTTC. Translation gives CASSRERSYEQYF. The rearrangement uses TRBV4-3 and TRBJ2-7, with a tentative D call TRBD2 (5 bases). Trimming took off 6 bases at V and 1 base at J, with 10 bases between the two ends. Germline CDR1 LGHNA, CDR2 YSLEER. The CDR3 sequence is 13 residues long.

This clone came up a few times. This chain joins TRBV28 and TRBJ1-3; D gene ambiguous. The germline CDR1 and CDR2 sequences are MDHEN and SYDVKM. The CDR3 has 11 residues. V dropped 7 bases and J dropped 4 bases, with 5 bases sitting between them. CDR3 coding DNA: TGTGCCAGCAAAGAGGGAAACACCATATATTTT. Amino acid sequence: CASKEGNTIYF.

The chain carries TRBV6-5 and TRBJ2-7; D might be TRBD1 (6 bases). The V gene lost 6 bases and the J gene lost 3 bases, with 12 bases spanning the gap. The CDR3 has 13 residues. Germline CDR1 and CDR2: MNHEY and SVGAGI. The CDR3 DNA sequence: TGTGCCAGCAGCCACCACAGGGACTACGAGCAGTACTTC. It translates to CASSHHRDYEQYF.

The CDR3 region is CASSLAGRLIGELFF. The CDR3 DNA reads as TGTGCCAGCAGTTTAGCGGGAAGGTTAATCGGGGAGCTGTTTTTT. The V gene is TRBV5-6, the J gene TRBJ2-2; 8 nucleotides agree with TRBD2. The CDR3 runs 15 residues. The germline gives CDR1 SGHDT, CDR2 YYEEEE. J was trimmed by 7 bases and V by 5 bases; bases with no gene match: 10.

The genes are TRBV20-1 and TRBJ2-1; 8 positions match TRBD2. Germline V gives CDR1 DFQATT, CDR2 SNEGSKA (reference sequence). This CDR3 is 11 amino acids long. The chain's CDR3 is CRARGGNEQFF. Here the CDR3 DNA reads TGCAGGGCTCGGGGGGGCAATGAGCAGTTCTTC.

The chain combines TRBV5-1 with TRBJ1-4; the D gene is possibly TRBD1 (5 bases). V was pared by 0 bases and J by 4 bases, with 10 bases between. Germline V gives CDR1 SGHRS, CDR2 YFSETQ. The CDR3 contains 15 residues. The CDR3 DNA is TGCGCCAGCAGCTTGGCCCTGGGGGGTAATGAAAAACTGTTTTTT. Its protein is CASSLALGGNEKLFF. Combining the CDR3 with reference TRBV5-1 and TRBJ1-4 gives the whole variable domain KAGVTQTPRYLIKTRGQQVTLSCSPISGHRSVSWYQQTPGQGLQFLFEYFSETQRNKGNFPGRFSGRQFSNSRSEMNVSTLELGDSALYLCASSLALGGNEKLFFGSGTQLSVL.

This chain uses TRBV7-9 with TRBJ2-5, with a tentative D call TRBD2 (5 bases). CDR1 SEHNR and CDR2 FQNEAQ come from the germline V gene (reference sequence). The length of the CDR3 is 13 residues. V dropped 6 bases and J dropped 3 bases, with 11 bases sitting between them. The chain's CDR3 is CASRYGREETQYF. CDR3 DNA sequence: TGTGCCAGCAGATATGGGCGGGAAGAGACCCAGTACTTC.

The CDR3: CASRSPGLYNEQFF. CDR3 nucleotides: TGTGCCAGCAGGTCGCCGGGACTCTACAATGAGCAGTTCTTC. The V gene is TRBV7-6, the J gene TRBJ2-1; a possible D gene is TRBD2 (6 bases). The V end lost 6 bases, the J end lost 3 bases, and 12 bases lay between the germline ends. Germline values: CDR1 SGHVS, CDR2 FNYEAQ. CDR3 length: 14 residues.

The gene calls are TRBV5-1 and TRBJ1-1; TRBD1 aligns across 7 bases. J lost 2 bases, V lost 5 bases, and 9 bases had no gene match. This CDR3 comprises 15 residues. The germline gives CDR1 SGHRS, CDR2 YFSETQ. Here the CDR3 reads CASSSGGTDNTEAFF. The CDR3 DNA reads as TGCGCCAGCAGTTCCGGTGGGACAGACAACACTGAAGCTTTCTTT.

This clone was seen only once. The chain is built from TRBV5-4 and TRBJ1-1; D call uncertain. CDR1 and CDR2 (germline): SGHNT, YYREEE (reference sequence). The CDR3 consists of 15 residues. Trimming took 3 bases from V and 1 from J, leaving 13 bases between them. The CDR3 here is CASSSVLSTNTEAFF. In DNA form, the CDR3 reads TGTGCCAGCAGCTCGGTTTTGTCCACGAACACTGAAGCTTTCTTT.

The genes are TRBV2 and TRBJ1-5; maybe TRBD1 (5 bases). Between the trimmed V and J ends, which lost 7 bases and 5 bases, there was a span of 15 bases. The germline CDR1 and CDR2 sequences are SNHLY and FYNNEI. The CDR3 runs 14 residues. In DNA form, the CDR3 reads TGTGCCAGCATTCCGGGAGGGGCCCATCAGCCCCAGCATTTT. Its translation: CASIPGGAHQPQHF.

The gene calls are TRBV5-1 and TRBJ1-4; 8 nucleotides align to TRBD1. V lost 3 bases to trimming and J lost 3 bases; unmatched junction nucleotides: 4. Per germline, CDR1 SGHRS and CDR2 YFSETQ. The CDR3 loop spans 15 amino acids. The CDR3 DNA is TGCGCCAGCAGCTCCAACAGGGGGGCTAATGAAAAACTGTTTTTT. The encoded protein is CASSSNRGANEKLFF.

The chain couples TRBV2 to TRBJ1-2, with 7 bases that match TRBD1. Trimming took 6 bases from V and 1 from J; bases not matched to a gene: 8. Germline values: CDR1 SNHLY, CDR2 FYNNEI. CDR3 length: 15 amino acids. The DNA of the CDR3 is TGTGCCAGCAGGGCGGGACAGCCGAGTAACTATGGCTACACCTTC. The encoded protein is CASRAGQPSNYGYTF.

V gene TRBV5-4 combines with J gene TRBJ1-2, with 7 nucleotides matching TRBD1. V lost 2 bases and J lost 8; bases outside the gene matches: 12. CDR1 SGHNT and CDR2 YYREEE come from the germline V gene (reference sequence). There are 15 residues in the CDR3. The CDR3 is CASSFRRQGMGGYTF. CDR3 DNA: TGTGCCAGCAGCTTCCGCCGACAGGGCATGGGGGGCTACACCTTC.

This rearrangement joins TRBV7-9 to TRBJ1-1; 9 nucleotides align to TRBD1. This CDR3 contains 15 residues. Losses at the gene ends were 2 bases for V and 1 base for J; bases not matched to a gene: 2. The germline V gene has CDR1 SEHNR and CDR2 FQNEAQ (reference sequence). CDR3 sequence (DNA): TGTGCCAGCAGCTTAATGGGACAGGGGAACACTGAAGCTTTCTTT. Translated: CASSLMGQGNTEAFF.

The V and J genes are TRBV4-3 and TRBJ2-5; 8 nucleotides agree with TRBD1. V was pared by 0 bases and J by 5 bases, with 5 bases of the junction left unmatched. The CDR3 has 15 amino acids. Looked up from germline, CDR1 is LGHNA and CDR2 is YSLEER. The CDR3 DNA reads TGCGCCAGCAGCCAAGATTCCACAGGGGGGGAGACCCAGTACTTC. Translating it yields CASSQDSTGGETQYF.